A selection of T cell receptor beta chains follows, all from one sample in a study of blood T cell repertoires in COVID-19. Clones were sequenced by immunoSEQ multiplex PCR, and TCRdb holds only the in-frame ones, with some missing. The data contain about 150,000 clones, approximately 81% of them singletons. The sample was peripheral blood. These receptors originate from a woman in her sixties with active or convalescent COVID-19. CDR3s include the opening cysteine and the closing phenylalanine or tryptophan. Fields, in order: clone size, J gene, V gene, D gene, CDR3 DNA, CDR3 protein. D genes are given only for firm matches. Clone size appears in some rows only: once, few, many, or a class for an expanded clone.

- TRBJ2-3 TRBV5-1 TRBD2 TGCGCCAGCAGCTTGGAGGCAGTTGGGGGGGCAGATACGCAGTATTTT CASSLEAVGGADTQYF
- TRBJ2-2 TRBV5-1 - TGCGCCAGCAGCTCCGGGACATCGAACACCGGGGAGCTGTTTTTT CASSSGTSNTGELFF
- TRBJ2-1 TRBV9 TRBD2 TGTGCCAGCAGCCTCCGAATAGCGGGAGGCGACAATGAGCAGTTCTTC CASSLRIAGGDNEQFF
- TRBJ2-1 TRBV9 TRBD2 TGTGCCAGCAGCGCGTTGGGCGGGGGCTACAATGAGCAGTTCTTC CASSALGGGYNEQFF
- TRBJ2-3 TRBV28 TRBD1 TGTGCCAGCAGTTTACAGGGACAGGGCACAGATACGCAGTATTTT CASSLQGQGTDTQYF
- TRBJ1-5 TRBV3-1/TRBV3-2 - TGTGCCAGCAGCCAAGGTATCCATCAGCCCCAGCATTTT CASSQGIHQPQHF
- TRBJ1-1 TRBV30 - TGTGCCTGGAGTCAATCGGACACTGAAGCTTTCTTT CAWSQSDTEAFF
- TRBJ2-5 TRBV5-1 TRBD1 TGCGCCAGCAGCGTGGACAGGGGTAACCAAGAGACCCAGTACTTC CASSVDRGNQETQYF
- TRBJ1-3 TRBV29-1 TRBD1 TGCAGCGTGGGGACAGGGTACGGAAACACCATATATTTT CSVGTGYGNTIYF
once TRBJ1-6 TRBV11-1 TRBD1 TGTGCCAGCAGCTTAGCGCCGGGACAGAATTCACCCCTCCACTTT CASSLAPGQNSPLHF
- TRBJ2-5 TRBV6-4 - TGTGCCAGCAGCGAGATCCCAGGGGAGACCCAGTACTTC CASSEIPGETQYF
- TRBJ1-5 TRBV6-7 - TGTGCCAGCAGTTACTCTCATGGCCCTAGCAATCAGCCCCAGCATTTT CASSYSHGPSNQPQHF
- TRBJ1-4 TRBV7-2 - TGTGCCAGCAGCTTACGGGGGGATGGGGAAAAACTGTTTTTT CASSLRGDGEKLFF
- TRBJ2-3 TRBV12-5 TRBD1 TGTGCTAGTGGTTCAGGGGGTTTCGGCACAGATACGCAGTATTTT CASGSGGFGTDTQYF
- TRBJ2-2 TRBV6-5 TRBD2 TGTGCCAGCAGTTATGGGCGGGGGGGCGCCGGGGAGCTGTTTTTT CASSYGRGGAGELFF
- TRBJ1-4 TRBV5-1 TRBD1 TGCGCCAGCAGCTGGGGACAGGGGGATGAAAAACTGTTTTTT CASSWGQGDEKLFF
- TRBJ1-5 TRBV15 - TGTGCCACCAGCAGAGATCAGGGCTTGAGTCAGCCCCAGCATTTT CATSRDQGLSQPQHF
- TRBJ1-1 TRBV10-3 - TGTGCCATCAGTGAGTCGGGGGGAGCAGGGGAAGCTTTCTTT CAISESGGAGEAFF
few TRBJ1-5 TRBV7-2 - TGTGCCAGCAGCTTTTTCACAGGCCAAGCCAATCAGCCCCAGCATTTT CASSFFTGQANQPQHF
- TRBJ1-1 TRBV7-9 - TGTGCCAGCGGCAGGGGAGAGAACACTGAAGCTTTCTTT CASGRGENTEAFF
- TRBJ1-2 TRBV2 - TGTGCCAGCCGGGGGATCAACTATGGCTACACCTTC CASRGINYGYTF
- TRBJ2-1 TRBV27 - TGTGCCAGCAGTTCCGGCGTACCGACTAGCCGGGTCCTACAGGGGCAGTTCTTC CASSSGVPTSRVLQGQFF
- TRBJ2-3 TRBV7-9 TRBD2 TGTGCCAGCAGCTCCCGGACTAGCAACACAGATACGCAGTATTTT CASSSRTSNTDTQYF
- TRBJ2-5 TRBV29-1 TRBD1 TGCAGCGTTGGACAGGGCCAAGAGACCCAGTACTTC CSVGQGQETQYF
once TRBJ2-2 TRBV19 TRBD2 TGTGCCAGTAGTCCCCGGACTAGCCTGAACACCGGGGAGCTGTTTTTT CASSPRTSLNTGELFF
- TRBJ1-2 TRBV9 - TGTGCCAGCAGCGTAGACTCCCTCGCAGGACTCTATGGCTACACCTTC CASSVDSLAGLYGYTF
- TRBJ2-1 TRBV20-1 - TGCAGTGCTAGGGATAGCCCCGAGCAGTTCTTC CSARDSPEQFF
few TRBJ1-4 TRBV4-1 TRBD1 TGCGCCAGCAGCCATCCTAAGACAGGGGTGGGCGAAAAACTGTTTTTT CASSHPKTGVGEKLFF
once TRBJ1-3 TRBV6-1 - TGTGCCAGCAGTGAACGACGTGGAGTTCGAGGAAACACCATATATTTT CASSERRGVRGNTIYF
few TRBJ1-3 TRBV6-1 TRBD1 TGTGCCAGCAGTGGGGACAGGGGATACGGCGGAAACACCATATATTTT CASSGDRGYGGNTIYF
- TRBJ2-2 TRBV5-4 TRBD1 TGTGCCAGCAGCTCTTATTGGACAGGGGGTGCCGGGGAGCTGTTTTTT CASSSYWTGGAGELFF
once TRBJ2-5 TRBV4-3 TRBD1 TGCGCCAGCAGCCGTGACAGGGAGGAGACCCAGTACTTC CASSRDREETQYF
- TRBJ1-1 TRBV3-1/TRBV3-2 - TGTGCCAGCAGTCCGGGAAGAGGGACTGGCGGGGCTGAAGCTTTCTTT CASSPGRGTGGAEAFF
once TRBJ2-1 TRBV4-1 TRBD2 TGCGCCAGCAGCCAATTAACTAGCGGAGGAGGGAAGTTCTTC CASSQLTSGGGKFF
- TRBJ1-1 TRBV7-9 TRBD1 TGTGCCAGCAGCCCCGGGACAGGGGTTACTGAAGCTTTCTTT CASSPGTGVTEAFF
- TRBJ2-3 TRBV19 - TGTGCCAGTAGTGATTTTTCGGGGGGCCAGTATTCGGATACGCAGTATTTT CASSDFSGGQYSDTQYF
- TRBJ1-5 TRBV18 - TGTGCCAGCTCACCACCGTCGGGGGGACTGGGCAATCAGCCCCAGCATTTT CASSPPSGGLGNQPQHF
- TRBJ2-3 TRBV18 - TGTGCCAGCTCTCGGACAGCCACAGATACGCAGTATTTT CASSRTATDTQYF
- TRBJ1-4 TRBV9 - TGTGCCAGCAGCCCCCAAGGGGCTGCTGGGGAAAAACTGTTTTTT CASSPQGAAGEKLFF
- TRBJ2-5 TRBV3-1/TRBV3-2 TRBD1 TGTGCCAGCAGCCAAGATAAGTTAGAGGGACAGGACACCGGCTCCCAAGAGACCCAGTACTTC CASSQDKLEGQDTGSQETQYF
- TRBJ1-5 TRBV19 TRBD1 TGTGCCAGTAGTGTCGGGACAGGATGGAATCAGCCCCAGCATTTT CASSVGTGWNQPQHF
- TRBJ2-7 TRBV3-1/TRBV3-2 TRBD2 TGTGCCAGCAGCCGGGAGAGCGGGAGGGGATCCTACGAGCAGTACTTC CASSRESGRGSYEQYF
- TRBJ2-7 TRBV6-5 TRBD1 TGTGCCAGCAGAAGTAGAACAGGGGTCGGGGACGAGCAGTACTTC CASRSRTGVGDEQYF
- TRBJ2-5 TRBV6-5 - TGTGCCAGCACCCGTGGACAGAAGGAGACCCAGTACTTC CASTRGQKETQYF
once TRBJ1-6 TRBV6-5 - TGTGCCAGCAGACGGGAAAAGGGTTCACCCCTCCACTTT CASRREKGSPLHF
few TRBJ1-1 TRBV29-1 - TGCAGCGCACAGCGGGCCCCGAACACTGAAGCTTTCTTT CSAQRAPNTEAFF
few TRBJ1-2 TRBV5-1 TRBD1 TGCGCCAGCAGCTTGAACCAGGGGGAGATCTATGGCTACACCTTC CASSLNQGEIYGYTF
- TRBJ1-3 TRBV9 - TGTGCCAGCAGCGTAGCCCCCTCCCCTGCGACGAGACAGACCACCTCTGGAAACACCATATATTTT CASSVAPSPATRQTTSGNTIYF
- TRBJ2-3 TRBV2 TRBD2 TGTGCCAGCAGCCCTGGGACTAGCGGGAGTTGGGGCACAGATACGCAGTATTTT CASSPGTSGSWGTDTQYF
- TRBJ1-1 TRBV7-9 TRBD1 TGTGCCAGCAGCGAGAAGACAGGGGTGAACACTGAAGCTTTCTTT CASSEKTGVNTEAFF
- TRBJ2-4 TRBV15 - TGTGCCACCAGCAGAGTGGAGGGATTGAACATTCAGTACTTC CATSRVEGLNIQYF
- TRBJ1-1 TRBV18 - TGTGCCAGCTCACCAGCAACAGGAGAGAACACTGAAGCTTTCTTT CASSPATGENTEAFF
- TRBJ1-2 TRBV7-3 - TGTGCCAGCAGCGTGTACGCCTCGACAGGATTAGGCTACACCTTC CASSVYASTGLGYTF
- TRBJ2-2 TRBV11-2 - TGTGCCAGCAGATGGGGGGGGCAACCCGGGGAGCTGTTTTTT CASRWGGQPGELFF
once TRBJ1-1 TRBV23-1 TRBD1 TGCGCCAGCAGTCAATCGGGACAGGGGAACACTGAAGCTTTCTTT CASSQSGQGNTEAFF
- TRBJ1-5 TRBV2 - TGTGCCAGCAGGGATCCGCCGGGTCCCCAGCATTTT CASRDPPGPQHF
- TRBJ1-2 TRBV5-1 - TGCGCCAGCAGCAGCGGACAGCCTACATATGGCTACACCTTC CASSSGQPTYGYTF
- TRBJ2-3 TRBV20-1 TRBD2 TGCAGTGCTAGTTTACTAGCGGGAGTTCTGGCGCCGCAGTATTTT CSASLLAGVLAPQYF